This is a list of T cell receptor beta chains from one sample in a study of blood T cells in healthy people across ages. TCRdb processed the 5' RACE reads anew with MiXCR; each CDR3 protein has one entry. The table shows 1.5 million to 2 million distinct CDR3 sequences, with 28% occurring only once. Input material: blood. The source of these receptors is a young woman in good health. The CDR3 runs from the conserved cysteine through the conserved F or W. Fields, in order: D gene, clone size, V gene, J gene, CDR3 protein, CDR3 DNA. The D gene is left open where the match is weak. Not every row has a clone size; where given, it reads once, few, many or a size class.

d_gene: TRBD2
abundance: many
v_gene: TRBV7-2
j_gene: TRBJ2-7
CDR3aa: CASSFSGTSYEQYF
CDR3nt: TGTGCCAGCAGCTTTAGCGGGACCTCCTACGAGCAGTACTTC

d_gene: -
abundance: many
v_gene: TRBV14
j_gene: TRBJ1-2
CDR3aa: CASSPDSLANYGYTF
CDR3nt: TGTGCCAGCAGCCCGGACTCCCTAGCTAACTATGGCTACACCTTC

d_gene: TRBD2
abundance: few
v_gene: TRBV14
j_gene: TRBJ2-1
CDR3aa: CASSQERREGSYNEQFF
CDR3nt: TGTGCCAGCAGCCAAGAAAGGCGGGAGGGTTCCTACAATGAGCAGTTCTTC

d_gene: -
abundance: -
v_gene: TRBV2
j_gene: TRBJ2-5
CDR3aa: CASSEEGTSETQYF
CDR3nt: TGTGCCAGCAGTGAAGAGGGGACTTCGGAGACCCAGTACTTC

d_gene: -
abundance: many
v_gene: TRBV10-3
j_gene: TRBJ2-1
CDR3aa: CAISETPGRGEQFF
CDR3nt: TGTGCCATCAGTGAGACGCCGGGACGCGGTGAGCAGTTCTTC

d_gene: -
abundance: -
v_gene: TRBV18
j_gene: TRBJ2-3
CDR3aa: CASSPPTGSSDTQYF
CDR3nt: TGTGCCAGCTCACCACCAACAGGGAGCTCAGATACGCAGTATTTT

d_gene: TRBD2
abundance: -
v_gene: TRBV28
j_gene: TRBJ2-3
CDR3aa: CATLGGSYTDTQYF
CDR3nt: TGTGCCACCCTGGGAGGGTCTTACACAGATACGCAGTATTTT

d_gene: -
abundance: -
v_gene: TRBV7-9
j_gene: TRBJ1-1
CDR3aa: CSSSLGALPTEAFF
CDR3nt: TGTTCCAGCAGCTTAGGGGCTCTCCCCACTGAAGCTTTCTTT

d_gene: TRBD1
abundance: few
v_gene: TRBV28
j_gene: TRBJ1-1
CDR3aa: CASSLPRDREEAFF
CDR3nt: TGTGCCAGCAGTTTACCACGGGACAGGGAAGAAGCTTTCTTT

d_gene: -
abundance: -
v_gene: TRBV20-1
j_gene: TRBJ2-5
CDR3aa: CSARFRRGQETQYF
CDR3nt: TGCAGTGCTAGGTTCCGCCGGGGTCAAGAGACCCAGTACTTC

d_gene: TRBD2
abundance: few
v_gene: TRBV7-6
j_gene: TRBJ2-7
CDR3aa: CASSLAPTSGRTHTRQYF
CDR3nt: TGTGCCAGCAGCTTAGCCCCTACTAGCGGGAGGACCCATACGAGGCAGTACTTC

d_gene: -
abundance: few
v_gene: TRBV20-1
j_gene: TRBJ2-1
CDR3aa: CSASPRVSYNEQFF
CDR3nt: TGCAGTGCTAGCCCCAGGGTGTCCTACAATGAGCAGTTCTTC

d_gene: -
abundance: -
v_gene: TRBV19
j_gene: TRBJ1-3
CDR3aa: CASSQGHGNTIYF
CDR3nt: TGTGCCAGCTCCCAAGGGCATGGAAACACCATATATTTT

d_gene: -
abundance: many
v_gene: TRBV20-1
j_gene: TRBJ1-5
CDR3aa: CSVSEGLYQPQHF
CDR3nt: TGCAGTGTTTCTGAGGGGCTTTATCAGCCCCAGCATTTT

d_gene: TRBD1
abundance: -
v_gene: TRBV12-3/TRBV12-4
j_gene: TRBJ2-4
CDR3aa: CASSVYRGIDSKNIRYF
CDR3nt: TGTGCCAGCAGTGTGTACAGGGGGATTGATTCCAAAAACATTCGGTACTTC

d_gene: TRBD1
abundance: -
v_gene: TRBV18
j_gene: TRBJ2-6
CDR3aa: CASSLRTGGFSGANVLTF
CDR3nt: TGTGCCAGCTCACTGCGGACAGGGGGATTCTCTGGGGCCAACGTCCTGACTTTC

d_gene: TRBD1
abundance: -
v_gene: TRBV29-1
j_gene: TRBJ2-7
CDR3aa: CSVDNRDRGYEQYF
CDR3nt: TGCAGCGTCGACAACCGGGACAGGGGCTACGAGCAGTACTTC

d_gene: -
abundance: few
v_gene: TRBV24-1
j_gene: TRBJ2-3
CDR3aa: CATSGPTDAQYF
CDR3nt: TGTGCCACCAGTGGCCCCACAGATGCGCAGTATTTT

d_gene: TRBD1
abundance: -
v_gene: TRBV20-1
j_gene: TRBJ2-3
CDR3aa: CSARDIGQGATDTQYF
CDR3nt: TGCAGTGCTAGAGATATAGGACAGGGGGCAACAGATACGCAGTATTTT

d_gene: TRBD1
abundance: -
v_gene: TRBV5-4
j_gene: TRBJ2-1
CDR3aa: CASRNRGQNEQFF
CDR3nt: TGTGCCAGCAGGAACAGGGGGCAAAATGAGCAGTTCTTC

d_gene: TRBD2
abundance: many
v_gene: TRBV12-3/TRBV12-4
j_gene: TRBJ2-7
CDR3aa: CASSLSIWEGNEQYF
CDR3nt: TGTGCCAGCAGTTTAAGTATCTGGGAGGGCAACGAGCAGTACTTC

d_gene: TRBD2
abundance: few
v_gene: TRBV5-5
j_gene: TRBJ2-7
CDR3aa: CASSPLGTSGSQLSYEQYF
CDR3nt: TGTGCCAGCAGCCCCTTAGGGACTAGCGGGAGCCAACTCTCCTACGAGCAGTACTTC

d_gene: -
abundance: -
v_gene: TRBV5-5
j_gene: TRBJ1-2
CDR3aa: CPSSLGLSGYGYTF
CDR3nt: TGTCCCAGCAGCTTGGGGCTATCGGGCTATGGCTACACCTTC

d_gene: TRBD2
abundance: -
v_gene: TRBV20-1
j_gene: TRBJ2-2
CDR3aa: CSAPPMAGVPGELFF
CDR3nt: TGCAGTGCTCCCCCCATGGCGGGAGTCCCCGGGGAGCTGTTTTTT

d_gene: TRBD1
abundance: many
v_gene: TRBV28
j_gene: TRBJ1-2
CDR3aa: CASSFVGQDYGYTF
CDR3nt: TGTGCCAGCAGTTTTGTTGGACAGGACTATGGCTACACCTTC

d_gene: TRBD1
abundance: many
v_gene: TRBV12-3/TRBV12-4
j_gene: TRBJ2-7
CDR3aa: CASRHRDRGSYEQYF
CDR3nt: TGTGCCAGCAGACACCGGGACAGGGGCTCCTACGAGCAGTACTTC

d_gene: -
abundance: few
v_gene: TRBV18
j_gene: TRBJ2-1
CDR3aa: CASSPRSGLSLSVEQFF
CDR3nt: TGTGCCAGCTCACCACGTTCAGGGTTGTCGTTATCGGTTGAGCAGTTCTTC

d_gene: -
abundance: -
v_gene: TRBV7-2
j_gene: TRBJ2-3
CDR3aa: CASSSIPDTRYF
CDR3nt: TGTGCCAGCAGCTCGATTCCTGATACGCGGTATTTT

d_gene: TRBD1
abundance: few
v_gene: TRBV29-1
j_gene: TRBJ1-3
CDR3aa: CSVDGDSSGNTIYF
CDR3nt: TGCAGCGTTGACGGGGACAGCTCTGGAAACACCATATATTTT